This passage covers 32 T cell receptor beta chains from one sample sequenced in a study of blood T cell repertoires in COVID-19. The assay was immunoSEQ multiplex PCR, and TCRdb's table has in-frame clones only and misses some. The repertoire holds 300,000 or so clones, 85% seen once, with approximately 3.8% in the top ten. Material for sequencing was peripheral blood. The receptors here all came from a woman aged 45-65 years with active or convalescent COVID-19.

This chain joins TRBV6-6 and TRBJ2-7; no clear D. The germline V gene encodes CDR1 MNHNY and CDR2 SVGAGI (reference sequence). Trimming left V 8 bases short and J 0 bases short, with 11 bases between. The CDR3 totals 13 residues. The CDR3 is CASRPPGSYEQYF. CDR3 nucleotide sequence: TGTGCCAGCCGTCCGCCGGGCTCCTACGAGCAGTACTTC.

The rearrangement joins TRBV18 to TRBJ1-2, with TRBD1 matching 7 bases. Germline CDR1 is KGHSH and CDR2 is LQKENI. This CDR3 is built from 15 residues. Germline trimming cut 3 bases from V and 8 bases from J; bases unmatched to any gene: 12. DNA for the CDR3: TGTGCCAGCTCACCCTGGGACAGCCCTACTGGGGGCTACACCTTC. This translates into CASSPWDSPTGGYTF.

For the CDR3, the DNA is TGTGCCAGCTCAGCGTCGCCGGGACAGGACAACACCGGGGAGCTGTTTTTT. As protein: CASSASPGQDNTGELFF. This chain joins TRBV18 and TRBJ2-2, with 8 bases matching TRBD1. This CDR3 comprises 17 residues. The J segment lost 2 bases and the V segment lost 5 bases, leaving 10 bases of the junction unmatched. The V gene's germline CDR1 is KGHSH and CDR2 LQKENI.

The genes are TRBV30 and TRBJ1-2; D might be TRBD1 (5 bases). This CDR3 is 17 amino acids long. V gave up 0 bases and J gave up 6 bases, with 23 bases separating them. Germline V gene lookup returns CDR1 GTSNPN and CDR2 SVGIG (reference sequence). CDR3 loop: CAWSVPGGTPTSDGYTF. The CDR3 DNA is TGTGCCTGGAGTGTACCGGGAGGGACGCCAACCTCGGATGGCTACACCTTC.

The V and J genes are TRBV6-4 and TRBJ2-3; 7 bases match TRBD2. The junction had 6 bases not matched to a gene; V was cut back by 0 bases and J by 6 bases. There are 15 residues in the CDR3. Germline loops: CDR1 MRHNA, CDR2 SNTAGT. This chain's CDR3 is CASSDSTAGVDTQYF. CDR3 nucleotides: TGTGCCAGCAGTGACTCGACGGCGGGAGTGGATACGCAGTATTTT.

CDR3 sequence: CASSPGRAGEAFF. DNA of the CDR3: TGCGCCAGCAGCCCCGGGCGCGCGGGCGAAGCTTTCTTT. V is TRBV5-1 and J is TRBJ1-1; D unresolved. This CDR3 spans 13 amino acids. From germline, CDR1 is SGHRS and CDR2 YFSETQ. V lost 4 bases and J lost 8, with 15 bases in between.

The CDR3 nucleotides are TGTGCCAGCAGCTCTGGGACTAGCGACTACAATGAGCAGTTCTTC. It translates to CASSSGTSDYNEQFF. The chain recombines TRBV5-8 with TRBJ2-1; 10 bases line up with TRBD2. With V trimmed by 3 bases and J by 3 bases, 3 bases remained unmatched. This CDR3 has 15 residues. Germline V gives CDR1 SGHTS, CDR2 YDEGEE.

V gene TRBV18 combines with J gene TRBJ2-7; 9 positions agree with TRBD1. The germline V gene has CDR1 KGHSH and CDR2 LQKENI. The CDR3 has 14 amino acids. J gave up 2 bases and V 8 bases, and 7 bases lay outside the gene matches. CDR3: CASLTGTGPYEQYF. CDR3 nucleotides: TGTGCCAGCCTGACCGGGACAGGGCCCTACGAGCAGTACTTC. The full variable domain, rest sourced from reference TRBV18 and TRBJ2-7, is NAGVMQNPRHLVRRRGQEARLRCSPMKGHSHVYWYRQLPEEGLKFMVYLQKENIIDESGMPKERFSAEFPKEGPSILRIQQVVRGDSAAYFCASLTGTGPYEQYFGPGTRLTVT.

The chain combines TRBV19 with TRBJ1-2; D unresolved. The CDR3 has 13 residues. CDR1 LNHDA and CDR2 SQIVND come from the germline V gene (reference sequence). V lost 6 bases and J lost 4, with 12 bases in between. Here the CDR3 DNA reads TGTGCCAGTAGAACGGCAGGCCGCTATGGCTACACCTTC. It encodes CASRTAGRYGYTF.

The V gene is TRBV4-1, the J gene TRBJ1-2; 10 nucleotides line up with TRBD1. Germline CDR1 and CDR2: MGHRA and YSYEKL. The ends lost 3 bases at V and 2 bases at J; junction bases unmatched: 3. The CDR3 has 15 residues. The DNA of the CDR3 is TGCGCCAGCAGCCATCCGGGACAGGGGAACTATGGCTACACCTTC. Translation: CASSHPGQGNYGYTF.

The genes are TRBV10-3 and TRBJ2-2, with 8 bases that match TRBD2. V lost 6 bases to trimming and J lost 4 bases; unmatched junction nucleotides: 7. The CDR3 covers 15 residues. CDR1 and CDR2 (germline): ENHRY, SYGVKD. The CDR3 spells CAISREGGGTGELFF. CDR3 sequence (DNA): TGTGCCATCAGCCGGGAGGGCGGGGGCACCGGGGAGCTGTTTTTT.

This chain connects TRBV6-6 to TRBJ2-7; TRBD2 aligns across 11 bases. The J segment lost 4 bases and the V segment lost 6 bases, leaving 8 bases of the junction unmatched. Germline loops: CDR1 MNHNY, CDR2 SVGAGI (reference sequence). CDR3 length: 15 amino acids. Here the CDR3 reads CASRETSGSFYEQYF. The CDR3 bases are TGTGCCAGCAGAGAAACTAGCGGGAGTTTTTACGAGCAGTACTTC.

The chain links TRBV5-4 to TRBJ2-7; maybe TRBD2 (6 bases). The CDR3 is 16 amino acids. Per the germline V gene, CDR1 is SGHNT and CDR2 is YYREEE (reference sequence). V lost 0 bases and J 0 bases, leaving 13 bases between the germline ends. CDR3 amino acids: CASSLDRGSHSYEQYF. In nucleotides, the CDR3 is TGTGCCAGCAGCTTGGATCGGGGGAGTCACTCCTACGAGCAGTACTTC.

V usage is TRBV30 and J usage is TRBJ2-1, with TRBD1 identical over 8 bases. The CDR3 is 12 amino acids. Germline V gene lookup returns CDR1 GTSNPN and CDR2 SVGIG (reference sequence). Trimming removed 1 base from V and 7 bases from J; junction bases left unmatched: 0. CDR3 region: CAWSGQGNEQFF. In DNA, the CDR3 is TGTGCCTGGAGTGGACAGGGGAATGAGCAGTTCTTC.

The V call is TRBV27, the J call TRBJ2-1; 9 bases line up with TRBD2. Germline CDR1 is MNHEY and CDR2 is SMNVEV (reference sequence). After removal of 3 bases from V and 6 bases from J, the junction contained 12 bases not matched to a gene. This CDR3 is 17 amino acids long. CDR3 region: CASSFYGGTSTANEQFF. CDR3 sequence (DNA): TGTGCCAGCAGTTTTTATGGGGGGACTAGCACTGCCAATGAGCAGTTCTTC.

J is TRBJ2-1 and V is TRBV4-2, with a weak D call TRBD1 (6 bases). The V and J ends lost 0 bases and 7 bases respectively, with 13 bases between them. The CDR3 has 15 residues. Per the germline V gene, CDR1 is LGHNA and CDR2 is YNFKEQ. The CDR3 here is CASSQEGGRENEQFF. The CDR3 DNA is TGTGCCAGCAGCCAAGAAGGGGGACGGGAAAATGAGCAGTTCTTC.

On this clone: Other DNA sequences from this sample encode an identical CDR3 as well. The rearrangement links TRBV9 to TRBJ2-1; 9 positions agree with TRBD2. This CDR3 region has 17 residues. Germline CDR1 is SGDLS and CDR2 is YYNGEE. V shed 0 bases, J shed 3 bases, and the junction held 7 bases outside the gene matches. CDR3 protein: CASSVGGSGRFYNEQFF. In nucleotides, the CDR3 is TGTGCCAGCAGCGTAGGCGGTAGCGGGAGATTCTACAATGAGCAGTTCTTC.

The chain has TRBV3-1 (or the pseudogene TRBV3-2) and TRBJ2-1; D is uncertain. Trimming cost V 3 bases and J 5 bases, with 5 bases left between them. This CDR3 region has 12 residues. The germline CDR1 and CDR2 sequences are LGHDT and YNNKEL (reference sequence). In nucleotides, the CDR3 is TGTGCCAGCAGCCATCCAAACAATGAGCAGTTCTTC. Its protein product is CASSHPNNEQFF.

The chain combines TRBV7-9 with TRBJ2-1; 8 bases line up with TRBD2. Per germline, CDR1 SEHNR and CDR2 FQNEAQ (reference sequence). After removal of 2 bases from V and 10 bases from J, the junction contained 16 bases not matched to a gene. The CDR3 spans 17 residues. The CDR3 sequence is CASSLLRGRPENREQFF. The CDR3 DNA reads as TGTGCCAGCAGCTTATTACGCGGGAGGCCAGAGAATAGGGAGCAGTTCTTC.

The rearrangement joins TRBV19 to TRBJ1-2, with 8 bases that match TRBD1. V shed 7 bases and J 1 base; nucleotides not matched to a gene: 8. Per the germline V gene, CDR1 is LNHDA and CDR2 is SQIVND (reference sequence). The CDR3 runs 15 residues. The CDR3 bases are TGTGCCAGTACCCTCGGGACAGGTTTTAACTATGGCTACACCTTC. It codes for CASTLGTGFNYGYTF.

On this clone: The sample holds other DNA sequences that translate to the same CDR3. V usage is TRBV9 and J usage is TRBJ2-1, with 8 bases matching TRBD2. CDR1 SGDLS and CDR2 YYNGEE come from the germline V gene. Trimming removed 2 bases from V and 4 bases from J; junction bases left unmatched: 2. This CDR3 is 14 amino acids long. CDR3 sequence reads: CASSVSGSYNEQFF. The CDR3 DNA reads as TGTGCCAGCAGCGTCAGCGGGAGTTACAATGAGCAGTTCTTC.

The rearrangement joins TRBV15 to TRBJ1-2; maybe TRBD1 (6 bases). Germline V gene sequence: CDR1 LNHNV, CDR2 YYDKDF (reference sequence). This CDR3 spans 16 amino acids. V shed 3 bases and J shed 2 bases, with 16 bases lying between them. CDR3 sequence reads: CATSRVRDKKNYGYTF. DNA of the CDR3: TGTGCCACCAGCAGGGTCCGGGACAAGAAAAACTATGGCTACACCTTC. The variable domain in full, completed from reference TRBV15 and TRBJ1-2, reads DAMVIQNPRYQVTQFGKPVTLSCSQTLNHNVMYWYQQKSSQAPKLLFHYYDKDFNNEADTPDNFQSRRPNTSFCFLDIRSPGLGDTAMYLCATSRVRDKKNYGYTFGSGTRLTVV.

The gene calls are TRBV28 and TRBJ2-3, with TRBD2 matching 8 bases. This CDR3 is 18 amino acids long. Trimming took 4 bases from V and 0 from J; bases not matched to a gene: 12. CDR1 is MDHEN and CDR2 is SYDVKM in the germline V gene. CDR3 nucleotides: TGTGCCAGCAGTTCCCTCGGGAGGGGATGGGGAAGCACAGATACGCAGTATTTT. This translates into CASSSLGRGWGSTDTQYF.

The chain joins TRBV19 to TRBJ1-1; D is uncertain. Trimming pared 4 bases from V and 3 bases from J, leaving 12 bases between. Germline CDR1 and CDR2: LNHDA and SQIVND (reference sequence). CDR3 length equals 14 residues. CDR3 protein: CASSKPGGYTEAFF. In nucleotides, the CDR3 is TGTGCCAGTAGTAAGCCAGGTGGCTACACTGAAGCTTTCTTT.

V is TRBV5-1 and J is TRBJ1-1; weak D call: TRBD1 (5 bases). CDR3 length equals 12 residues. Germline CDR1 is SGHRS and CDR2 is YFSETQ. V shed 5 bases and J shed 6 bases, with 11 bases lying between them. The CDR3 region is CASSSRGPEAFF. The CDR3 DNA sequence: TGCGCCAGCAGTTCAAGGGGCCCTGAAGCTTTCTTT.

This clone was recorded at least ten times. This rearrangement joins TRBV2 to TRBJ1-2; D perhaps matches TRBD1 (5 bases). Germline CDR1 is SNHLY and CDR2 is FYNNEI. The CDR3 runs to 12 residues. Deletions cut 6 bases from V and 5 bases from J, with 10 bases between. CDR3 in amino acids: CASSSSGYGYTF. Here the CDR3 DNA reads TGTGCCAGCAGCAGCTCAGGGTATGGCTACACCTTC.

The chain couples TRBV5-1 to TRBJ1-6, with D maybe TRBD1 (5 bases). Trimming removed 6 bases from V and 8 bases from J, with 15 bases in between. Germline CDR1 is SGHRS and CDR2 is YFSETQ. The CDR3 consists of 14 residues. This CDR3 reads CASNYQGDDSPLHF. The CDR3 DNA reads TGCGCCAGCAACTATCAGGGTGATGATTCACCCCTCCACTTT.

The chain couples TRBV27 to TRBJ1-3; D remains ambiguous. The CDR3 spans 14 residues. CDR1 MNHEY and CDR2 SMNVEV come from the germline V gene (reference sequence). Trimming pared 5 bases from V and 0 bases from J, leaving 8 bases between. In nucleotides, the CDR3 is TGTGCCAGCAGTCGACGGAGCTCTGGAAACACCATATATTTT. Encoded protein: CASSRRSSGNTIYF.

The chain uses TRBV10-2 and TRBJ2-6; no definite D call. Trimming removed 3 bases at V and 0 bases at J, with 3 bases between. This CDR3 has 14 amino acids. Germline CDR1 WSHSY, CDR2 SAAADI. The CDR3 DNA sequence: TGCGCCAGCAGTGACAGCTCTGGGGCCAACGTCCTGACTTTC. This codes for CASSDSSGANVLTF.

The chain has TRBV9 and TRBJ2-2, with TRBD1 identical over 12 bases. Per germline, CDR1 SGDLS and CDR2 YYNGEE. The length of the CDR3 is 19 residues. V trimming: 3 bases; J trimming: 2 bases; junction bases outside the gene matches: 11. The CDR3 here is CASSDGDRGLQPNTGELFF. The CDR3 DNA is TGTGCCAGCAGCGACGGGGACAGGGGGCTCCAACCCAACACCGGGGAGCTGTTTTTT. Looking up the rest from reference TRBV9 and TRBJ2-2 gives the full variable domain: DSGVTQTPKHLITATGQRVTLRCSPRSGDLSVYWYQQSLDQGLQFLIQYYNGEERAKGNILERFSAQQFPDLHSELNLSSLELGDSALYFCASSDGDRGLQPNTGELFFGEGSRLTVL.

The rearrangement joins TRBV7-6 to TRBJ2-1, with 8 bases identical to TRBD2. The trim removed 6 bases at V and 4 bases at J, leaving 8 bases unmatched. The CDR3 covers 15 residues. Per germline, CDR1 SGHVS and CDR2 FNYEAQ. CDR3 sequence (DNA): TGTGCCAGCAGTTCGATTTTAGCGGGGTACAATGAGCAGTTCTTC. Residues: CASSSILAGYNEQFF.

As DNA, the CDR3 is TGTGCCAGCAGCTTGACCTGGAGAAGTAACTATGGCTACACCTTC. Translating it yields CASSLTWRSNYGYTF. The rearrangement uses TRBV5-8 and TRBJ1-2; no clear D gene. V was clipped by 1 base and J by 1 base, with 11 bases between them. CDR1 SGHTS and CDR2 YDEGEE come from the germline V gene. The CDR3 is made up of 15 amino acids.